The next 28 T cell receptor beta chains were all read from a single sample in a study of siplizumab effects on memory and regulatory T cells. Profiled with immunoSEQ multiplex PCR; TCRdb holds only in-frame clones, not every one. The data hold just over 40,000 clones, with roughly nine tenths observed a single time. The sequenced sample consisted of naive CD4+ T cells sorted from blood. Receptors originate from a human donor in good health.

This rearrangement joins TRBV7-9 to TRBJ2-7; D assignment may be TRBD1 or TRBD2 (6 bases each). Germline values: CDR1 SEHNR, CDR2 FQNEAQ (reference sequence). V was pared by 2 bases and J by 3 bases, with 14 bases between. There are 15 residues in the CDR3. The DNA for the CDR3 is TGTGCCAGCAGCTTACTTAGGGGGGCTCGCTACGAGCAGTACTTC. Its protein is CASSLLRGARYEQYF. The full variable domain, rest sourced from reference TRBV7-9 and TRBJ2-7, is DTGVSQNPRHKITKRGQNVTFRCDPISEHNRLYWYRQTLGQGPEFLTYFQNEAQLEKSRLLSDRFSAERPKGSFSTLEIQRTEQGDSAMYLCASSLLRGARYEQYFGPGTRLTVT.

The gene calls are TRBV9 and TRBJ2-3, with 11 bases identical to TRBD2. The CDR3 totals 16 residues. The V gene end was trimmed by 5 bases and the J gene end by 2 bases; junction bases not matched to a gene: 7. The germline V gene has CDR1 SGDLS and CDR2 YYNGEE. CDR3 sequence reads: CASSPGTSGSTDTQYF. The CDR3 region has the DNA TGTGCCAGCAGTCCCGGGACTAGCGGCTCCACAGATACGCAGTATTTT.

This chain uses TRBV6-5 with TRBJ2-7; 11 bases fit TRBD1. Germline V lookup: CDR1 MNHEY, CDR2 SVGAGI. The CDR3 contains 16 residues. V dropped 3 bases and J dropped 5; count of bases not matched to a gene: 9. The CDR3: CASSYPRTGGIDEQYF. The CDR3 DNA sequence: TGTGCCAGCAGTTATCCCCGGACAGGGGGCATCGACGAGCAGTACTTC.

J is TRBJ2-7 and V is TRBV19, with unresolved D. Germline V gene lookup returns CDR1 LNHDA and CDR2 SQIVND (reference sequence). V lost 7 bases to trimming and J lost 6 bases, with 13 bases between them. This CDR3 has 12 amino acids. CDR3 sequence reads: CASNPIGGEQYF. DNA for the CDR3: TGTGCCAGTAACCCGATAGGCGGCGAGCAGTACTTC.

The V gene is TRBV7-9, the J gene TRBJ1-5; a weak D match, TRBD1 (5 bases). The germline V gene encodes CDR1 SEHNR and CDR2 FQNEAQ (reference sequence). V was trimmed by 6 bases and J by 11 bases, leaving 14 bases between them. The CDR3 runs 12 residues. The CDR3 sequence: CASSPGGASQHF. In DNA form, the CDR3 reads TGTGCCAGCAGTCCCGGGGGAGCTTCCCAGCATTTT. Supplemented by reference TRBV7-9 and TRBJ1-5, the full variable domain reads DTGVSQNPRHKITKRGQNVTFRCDPISEHNRLYWYRQTLGQGPEFLTYFQNEAQLEKSRLLSDRFSAERPKGSFSTLEIQRTEQGDSAMYLCASSPGGASQHFGDGTRLSIL.

This clone was seen a single time. The chain uses TRBV5-1 and TRBJ2-1; D gene unclear. The CDR3 spans 16 residues. Germline values: CDR1 SGHRS, CDR2 YFSETQ. V lost 2 bases to trimming and J lost 0 bases, with 12 bases between them. Here the CDR3 reads CASSLQTGLSYNEQFF. In DNA, the CDR3 is TGCGCCAGCAGCTTACAGACTGGTCTCTCCTACAATGAGCAGTTCTTC.

About this clone: The junction departs from germline at one end; a sequencing error may be responsible. The chain employs TRBV2 and TRBJ2-1; a possible D gene is TRBD2 (5 bases). CDR1 SNHLY and CDR2 FYNNEI come from the germline V gene. The CDR3 runs 13 residues. The CDR3 region is CASSESLGGERVF. CDR3 sequence (DNA): TGTGCCAGCAGTGAATCCTTGGGCGGCGAGAGGGTCTTC.

In its sample, this clone was seen once. One junction end does not reproduce the germline sequence, and a read error may be involved. This chain joins TRBV6-1 and TRBJ2-5, with D perhaps TRBD1 (6 bases). This CDR3 has 14 amino acids. Per the germline V gene, CDR1 is MNHNS and CDR2 is SASEGT. The CDR3 sequence: CASSEDRLRETQYF. CDR3 sequence (DNA): TGTGCCAGCAGCGAAGACAGGCTGAGGGAGACCCAGTACTTC.

This clone was observed once. The chain links TRBV7-8 to TRBJ1-1; D not certain. CDR1 is SGHVS and CDR2 is FQNEAQ in the germline V gene. This CDR3 has 14 amino acids. The V gene lost 2 bases and the J gene lost 3 bases, with 10 bases spanning the gap. As DNA, the CDR3 is TGTGCCAGCAGCTTACTGGCGTCAGACACTGAAGCTTTCTTT. The encoded protein is CASSLLASDTEAFF.

The rearrangement joins TRBV12-5 to TRBJ1-4; D perhaps matches TRBD1 (5 bases). With 5 bases removed from V and 2 bases from J, the gap between germline ends came to 12 bases. CDR3 length: 15 amino acids. Germline V gene sequence: CDR1 LGHNT, CDR2 FRNRAP. The CDR3 DNA is TGTGCTAGTGGTAGGGGTCCCCCCACTAATGAAAAACTGTTTTTT. It encodes CASGRGPPTNEKLFF.

The J gene is TRBJ1-2, the V gene TRBV6-1; maybe TRBD1 (6 bases). The CDR3 sequence is 13 residues long. Trimming took 8 bases from V and 2 from J, leaving 12 bases between them. Germline-derived CDR1 and CDR2 are MNHNS and SASEGT. The CDR3 coding sequence is TGTGCCAGCCGGAGGACAGAAAACTATGGCTACACCTTC. This translates into CASRRTENYGYTF.

This clone was counted a few times. The gene calls are TRBV2 and TRBJ1-3; no definite D call. V lost 7 bases and J lost 4, with 11 bases in between. Germline assignment: CDR1 SNHLY and CDR2 FYNNEI. This CDR3 has 13 amino acids. CDR3 in amino acids: CASTSDRGNTIYF. The CDR3 coding sequence is TGTGCCAGCACCTCGGACCGAGGAAACACCATATATTTT.

The rearrangement joins TRBV11-2 to TRBJ2-6; D is unclear. The CDR3 consists of 15 residues. Germline CDR1 SGHAT, CDR2 FQNNGV. V lost 2 bases to trimming and J lost 2 bases, with 7 bases between them. CDR3 in DNA: TGTGCCAGCAGCTTATCGAACGCTGGGGCCAACGTCCTGACTTTC. It specifies CASSLSNAGANVLTF.

The chain is built from TRBV5-4 and TRBJ2-7, with 8 positions matching TRBD1. The CDR3 covers 15 residues. V lost 2 bases to trimming and J lost 4 bases; unmatched junction nucleotides: 8. The germline V gene has CDR1 SGHNT and CDR2 YYREEE (reference sequence). The chain's CDR3 is CASSFGETGAYEQYF. As DNA, the CDR3 is TGTGCCAGCAGCTTCGGGGAGACAGGGGCGTACGAGCAGTACTTC.

This chain links TRBV10-3 with TRBJ2-7, with D possibly being TRBD1 or TRBD2 (5 bases each). The V end was cut by 2 bases, the J end by 2 bases, with 13 bases between. This CDR3 is 15 amino acids long. Germline loops: CDR1 ENHRY, CDR2 SYGVKD. DNA of the CDR3: TGTGCCATCAGTGAGGGGACGAGCCTACCCTACGAGCAGTACTTC. Its translation is CAISEGTSLPYEQYF.

The rearrangement links TRBV5-1 to TRBJ2-5, with D perhaps assigned TRBD1 or TRBD2 (5 bases each). Germline V gene sequence: CDR1 SGHRS, CDR2 YFSETQ. This CDR3 comprises 12 residues. V was clipped by 4 bases and J by 4 bases, with 8 bases between them. The CDR3 nucleotides are TGCGCCAGCAGCAGGGACGGAGAGACCCAGTACTTC. Translating gives CASSRDGETQYF. The full variable domain, in which reference TRBV5-1 and TRBJ2-5 provide the parts outside the CDR3, is KAGVTQTPRYLIKTRGQQVTLSCSPISGHRSVSWYQQTPGQGLQFLFEYFSETQRNKGNFPGRFSGRQFSNSRSEMNVSTLELGDSALYLCASSRDGETQYFGPGTRLLVL.

This clone was seen a single time. This chain links TRBV5-6 with TRBJ1-2; D gene unclear. Germline assignment: CDR1 SGHDT and CDR2 YYEEEE. V shed 0 bases and J shed 4 bases, with 4 bases lying between them. This CDR3 is 12 amino acids long. CDR3 residues: CASSLEVYGYTF. The CDR3 nucleotides are TGTGCCAGCAGCTTGGAAGTCTATGGCTACACCTTC.

This rearrangement joins TRBV18 to TRBJ2-5; TRBD1 matches at 9 bases. CDR1 and CDR2 from the germline V gene are KGHSH and LQKENI. CDR3 size: 13 residues. Germline trimming cut 8 bases from V and 4 bases from J; bases unmatched to any gene: 5. CDR3 residues: CASDTGGRETQYF. The CDR3 DNA is TGTGCCAGCGATACAGGGGGCAGAGAGACCCAGTACTTC.

V is TRBV7-3 and J is TRBJ2-3; 7 bases are a match to TRBD2. Germline loops: CDR1 SGHTA, CDR2 FQGTGA. Unmatched junction bases numbered 0, after V lost 0 bases and J lost 0 bases. The CDR3 is 15 residues long. The CDR3 loop reads CASSLTGRSTDTQYF. DNA for the CDR3: TGTGCCAGCAGCTTAACCGGGAGGAGCACAGATACGCAGTATTTT.

The rearrangement links TRBV18 to TRBJ1-3; D unresolved. Trimming stripped 0 bases from V and 0 bases from J, with 9 bases between. There are 16 residues in the CDR3. Germline V gene lookup returns CDR1 KGHSH and CDR2 LQKENI. The CDR3 is CASSPPRLISGNTIYF. For the CDR3, the DNA is TGTGCCAGCTCACCACCTAGGCTCATCTCTGGAAACACCATATATTTT.

The gene calls are TRBV18 and TRBJ1-2; 8 bases agree with TRBD1. Trimming cost V 2 bases and J 0 bases; bases outside gene matches: 2. The V gene's germline CDR1 is KGHSH and CDR2 LQKENI. The CDR3 has 15 residues. In DNA, the CDR3 is TGTGCCAGCTCACCAGACAGGGGACCTAACTATGGCTACACCTTC. Translation gives CASSPDRGPNYGYTF.

This chain links TRBV7-9 with TRBJ1-1; no clear D gene. In germline, CDR1 is SEHNR, CDR2 FQNEAQ (reference sequence). This CDR3 contains 14 residues. V was trimmed by 2 bases and J by 1 base, leaving 8 bases between them. CDR3 region: CASSLYGSNTEAFF. The CDR3, as DNA: TGTGCCAGCAGCTTATACGGGTCGAACACTGAAGCTTTCTTT.

V and J are TRBV6-1 and TRBJ2-7; the match to TRBD2 covers 7 bases. With 9 bases clipped from V and 6 bases from J, the junction kept 11 bases outside the gene matches. Germline CDR1 is MNHNS and CDR2 is SASEGT. The CDR3 has 13 amino acids. The chain's CDR3 is CASWWLAAREQYF. The CDR3 nucleotides read TGTGCCAGTTGGTGGCTAGCGGCCCGCGAGCAGTACTTC.

The chain carries TRBV6-1 and TRBJ2-7; 7 bases agree with TRBD1. This CDR3 is 11 amino acids long. V was pared by 9 bases and J by 6 bases, with 5 bases of the junction left unmatched. Germline V gene sequence: CDR1 MNHNS, CDR2 SASEGT. The CDR3 bases are TGTGCCAGTCGAACAGGGGTCGAGCAGTACTTC. This codes for CASRTGVEQYF.

This clone appeared a few times. The chain is built from TRBV10-3 and TRBJ1-5; unclear D gene. Germline assignment: CDR1 ENHRY and CDR2 SYGVKD. The CDR3 loop spans 13 amino acids. V shed 3 bases and J shed 3 bases, with 6 bases lying between them. The CDR3 nucleotides are TGTGCCATCAGTGAAATTTCCAATCAGCCCCAGCATTTT. Amino acids: CAISEISNQPQHF.

The V and J genes are TRBV6-5 and TRBJ2-7; the match to TRBD2 covers 7 bases. The V segment lost 2 bases and the J segment 0 bases; nucleotides outside the gene matches: 4. This CDR3 region has 15 residues. Germline V gene data show CDR1 as MNHEY and CDR2 as SVGAGI. CDR3 sequence: CASSYREGISYEQYF. CDR3 in DNA: TGTGCCAGCAGTTACAGGGAGGGGATCTCCTACGAGCAGTACTTC.

The V gene is TRBV5-5, the J gene TRBJ1-6, with 9 nucleotides matching TRBD1. V gave up 1 base and J gave up 7 bases; unmatched junction bases: 3. Germline CDR1 SGHKS, CDR2 YYEKEE (reference sequence). The CDR3 covers 15 residues. The CDR3 DNA sequence: TGTGCCAGCAGCTTGAGGGGACAGGGAAATTCACCCCTCCACTTT. This sequence encodes CASSLRGQGNSPLHF.

V and J are TRBV18 and TRBJ1-2; TRBD1 matches at 7 bases. This CDR3 contains 14 residues. The V segment lost 4 bases and the J segment 1 base; nucleotides outside the gene matches: 3. The germline V gene encodes CDR1 KGHSH and CDR2 LQKENI. The CDR3 DNA reads as TGTGCCAGCTCACGGGGGACAGTTAACTATGGCTACACCTTC. Translated: CASSRGTVNYGYTF.